Here is one TCR beta chain with its context. Its matching antigen is unknown. PCR primers comprised 60 Vbeta and 13 Jbeta primers. Original methodology: In a later analysis, some 11 million of approximately 81 million unique beta chains occurred in at least two donors. The assay was immunoSEQ multiplex PCR, and TCRdb's table has in-frame clones only and misses some. V, J and clone size were drawn from that table, and D and trimming were deduced from the DNA. The sample has approximately 150,000 clones; the top ten hold 1.5% to 1.7%. This sample was taken from a study of cytomegalovirus exposure and HLA in healthy donors. Study conclusions and caveats: Beyond CMV serostatus, there was no information to go on about immune exposure. Using a false discovery rate of 0.05, a later analysis showed that 15,000 to 20,000 TCR beta sequences were associated with HLA alleles.

This TCR was recovered from a woman aged 40 to 50 in good health and CMV-seronegative. The sequencing input was PBMCs.

Written as DNA, the CDR3 is TGTGCCAGCAGGCGGCGGGGGGTTGACTATGGCTACACCTTC. It is translated as CASRRRGVDYGYTF. The chain combines TRBV28 with TRBJ1-2, with a weak D call TRBD1 (5 bases). Between the trimmed V and J ends, which lost 6 bases and 3 bases, there was a span of 14 bases. This CDR3 contains 14 residues. Per germline, CDR1 MDHEN and CDR2 SYDVKM.